Detailed here is one TCR beta chain. The data belong to a study of shared clonotypes between healthy human individuals. It was CD45RO-negative cells, positively selected for CCR7, that made up naive CD8 cells, with terminally differentiated effector memory CD45RA+ cells excluded. The protocol was immunoSEQ multiplex PCR, while the TCRdb copy is restricted to in-frame clones and leaves out a portion. This table has roughly 600,000 clones, roughly 98% appearing once. V lost 4 bases, J lost 3 bases, and 10 bases lay in between. The CDR3 sequence is 14 residues long. Looked up from germline, CDR1 is MNHNS and CDR2 is SASEGT.

The sample was naive CD8+ T cells sorted from blood. The sequence derives from a young man in good health. The chain carries TRBV6-1 and TRBJ1-5; perhaps TRBD1 as D (6 bases). The CDR3 loop is CASSGDNLNQPQHF. The CDR3 coding sequence is TGTGCCAGCAGTGGGGACAACCTCAATCAGCCCCAGCATTTT.